One sample yielded the 19 T cell receptor beta chains listed below, sequenced in a study of CD8+ T cells in alopecia areata. Treatment given: oral pan-JAK inhibitor, 5-10 mg twice daily. The sequencing template was cDNA reverse transcribed from extracted RNA. Assay: immunoSEQ multiplex PCR; the TCRdb copy retains only in-frame clones and omits some. The sample comprises about 110,000 clones, 80% to 85% of which are singletons, and less than 30% rests with the top ten. The sample was CD8+ T cells sorted from blood, taken at week 24, from a patient treated with tofacitinib. The source of these receptors is a human donor with alopecia areata.

The gene calls are TRBV4-2 and TRBJ1-2; no reliable D call. Deletions cut 0 bases from V and 8 bases from J, with 13 bases between. The CDR3 has 14 residues. The V gene's germline CDR1 is LGHNA and CDR2 YNFKEQ. CDR3 region: CASSQDWESHGYTF. Written as DNA, the CDR3 is TGTGCCAGCAGCCAAGATTGGGAAAGCCACGGCTACACCTTC.

The chain is built from TRBV6-5 and TRBJ1-2; the D gene is possibly TRBD1 (5 bases). The CDR3 runs 16 residues. Germline V gives CDR1 MNHEY, CDR2 SVGAGI. V lost 2 bases to trimming and J lost 1 base, with 14 bases between them. The CDR3 protein is CASSYGAVSFNYGYTF. In DNA form, the CDR3 reads TGTGCCAGCAGTTACGGGGCCGTGTCGTTTAACTATGGCTACACCTTC.

This clone was found once. The rearrangement joins TRBV9 to TRBJ1-2; D is unresolved. This CDR3 has 15 amino acids. Germline loops: CDR1 SGDLS, CDR2 YYNGEE. V lost 3 bases to trimming and J lost 2 bases, with 14 bases between them. The CDR3 protein is CASSAETGRNYGYTF. The CDR3 region has the DNA TGTGCCAGCAGCGCAGAAACCGGGCGCAACTATGGCTACACCTTC.

V gene TRBV12-5 combines with J gene TRBJ2-3; 12 bases are a match to TRBD2. The J segment lost 3 bases and the V segment lost 6 bases, leaving 7 bases of the junction unmatched. This CDR3 spans 16 amino acids. CDR1 LGHNT and CDR2 FRNRAP come from the germline V gene. This chain's CDR3 is CASGPLTSGGTDTQYF. The CDR3 nucleotides read TGTGCTAGTGGCCCTCTGACTAGCGGGGGAACAGATACGCAGTATTTT.

The V call is TRBV4-3, the J call TRBJ1-2; possible D gene TRBD1, 5 bases. V shed 0 bases and J shed 8 bases, with 19 bases lying between them. The CDR3 spans 16 residues. From germline, CDR1 is LGHNA and CDR2 YSLEER. This chain's CDR3 is CASSQDRTGDLHGYTF. The CDR3 DNA reads as TGCGCCAGCAGCCAAGATAGAACGGGGGACTTGCACGGCTACACCTTC.

V gene TRBV7-9 combines with J gene TRBJ2-3, with TRBD2 matching 13 bases. The CDR3 contains 16 residues. Germline trimming cut 1 base from V and 5 bases from J; bases unmatched to any gene: 3. The V gene's germline CDR1 is SEHNR and CDR2 FQNEAQ (reference sequence). The CDR3 sequence is CASSLVGLAGEDTQYF. CDR3 DNA sequence: TGTGCCAGCAGCTTAGTAGGACTAGCGGGGGAAGATACGCAGTATTTT.

This clone was counted once. The V gene is TRBV5-6, the J gene TRBJ2-3; D could derive from TRBD1 or TRBD2 (6 bases each). With 0 bases removed from V and 0 bases from J, the gap between germline ends came to 14 bases. Germline V CDR1 and CDR2: SGHDT, YYEEEE. The CDR3 has 17 residues. CDR3 nucleotides: TGTGCCAGCAGCTTGGTGGGGGGCCTTACTAGCACAGATACGCAGTATTTT. Translating it yields CASSLVGGLTSTDTQYF.

This chain connects TRBV4-2 to TRBJ2-7, with 8 bases lining up with TRBD1. The CDR3 is 16 residues long. CDR1 is LGHNA, CDR2 YNFKEQ, per germline. J gave up 0 bases and V 0 bases, and 4 bases lay outside the gene matches. In nucleotides, the CDR3 is TGTGCCAGCAGCCAAGAGGGGACAGGCTACTCCTACGAGCAGTACTTC. Its protein is CASSQEGTGYSYEQYF.

The rearrangement uses TRBV29-1 and TRBJ1-2, with D unresolved. CDR3 length: 16 amino acids. Trimming took 0 bases from V and 5 from J, leaving 19 bases between them. CDR1 is SQVTM and CDR2 is ANQGSEA in the germline V gene. For the CDR3, the DNA is TGCAGCGTTGAAGATAGAACAGCTCGACTGCAGTATGGCTACACCTTC. Its protein product is CSVEDRTARLQYGYTF. The entire variable domain, with the rest obtained from reference TRBV29-1 and TRBJ1-2, is as follows: SAVISQKPSRDICQRGTSLTIQCQVDSQVTMMFWYRQQPGQSLTLIATANQGSEATYESGFVIDKFPISRPNLTFSTLTVSNMSPEDSSIYLCSVEDRTARLQYGYTFGSGTRLTVV.

The table lists this clone with a count of one. The genes are TRBV2 and TRBJ2-5; TRBD2 matches 7 bases. CDR3 length: 14 amino acids. The germline gives CDR1 SNHLY, CDR2 FYNNEI. Trimming removed 3 bases from V and 5 bases from J; junction bases left unmatched: 6. The DNA of the CDR3 is TGTGCCAGCAGTGAGGTCGGGGGGAGCGAGACCCAGTACTTC. It translates to CASSEVGGSETQYF.

The chain carries TRBV29-1 and TRBJ2-3; 9 bases are shared with TRBD1. The CDR3 has 13 residues. Germline V lookup: CDR1 SQVTM, CDR2 ANQGSEA. Trimming at V came to 6 bases and at J to 4 bases, leaving 5 bases not matched to a gene. The CDR3: CSVYRTGADTQYF. CDR3 nucleotides: TGCAGCGTGTATCGGACAGGGGCAGATACGCAGTATTTT.

J is TRBJ2-3 and V is TRBV7-8, with D possibly TRBD1 on 5 matching bases. This CDR3 contains 14 residues. Germline assignment: CDR1 SGHVS and CDR2 FQNEAQ. Trimming took off 1 base at V and 4 bases at J, with 9 bases between the two ends. CDR3 protein: CASSLVQGPDTQYF. The CDR3 bases are TGTGCCAGCAGCTTAGTTCAGGGTCCAGATACGCAGTATTTT. Variable domain in full (rest from reference TRBV7-8 and TRBJ2-3): GAGVSQSPRYKVAKRGQDVALRCDPISGHVSLFWYQQALGQGPEFLTYFQNEAQLDKSGLPSDRFFAERPEGSVSTLKIQRTQQEDSAVYLCASSLVQGPDTQYFGPGTRLTVL.

This rearrangement joins TRBV29-1 to TRBJ2-1, with D possibly TRBD2 on 6 matching bases. There are 15 residues in the CDR3. The V gene's germline CDR1 is SQVTM and CDR2 ANQGSEA. V was clipped by 3 bases and J by 2 bases, with 14 bases between them. This CDR3 is CSVDHRDSPYNEQFF. The CDR3 DNA reads TGCAGCGTTGACCACCGGGACTCCCCCTACAATGAGCAGTTCTTC.

The rearrangement joins TRBV25-1 to TRBJ2-5, with D perhaps TRBD1 (6 bases). The V and J ends lost 3 bases and 2 bases respectively, with 10 bases between them. Germline CDR1 MGHDK, CDR2 SYGVNS. The CDR3 has 14 amino acids. The DNA of the CDR3 is TGTGCCAGCAGTGAGAGGCAGGGGCAAGAGACCCAGTACTTC. The encoded protein is CASSERQGQETQYF. The variable domain in full, completed from reference TRBV25-1 and TRBJ2-5, reads EADIYQTPRYLVIGTGKKITLECSQTMGHDKMYWYQQDPGMELHLIHYSYGVNSTEKGDLSSESTVSRIRTEHFPLTLESARPSHTSQYLCASSERQGQETQYFGPGTRLLVL.

The chain is built from TRBV5-1 and TRBJ2-5, with a tentative D call TRBD2 (5 bases). The V end was cut by 1 base, the J end by 4 bases, with 26 bases between. Per the germline V gene, CDR1 is SGHRS and CDR2 is YFSETQ. The CDR3 is 19 amino acids. This chain's CDR3 is CASSLNLYFEGVEGETQYF. CDR3 nucleotide sequence: TGCGCCAGCAGCTTGAATTTGTATTTTGAGGGAGTGGAAGGAGAGACCCAGTACTTC.

The V and J genes are TRBV5-5 and TRBJ2-7; D not resolved. This CDR3 comprises 14 residues. Trimming pared 3 bases from V and 2 bases from J, leaving 12 bases between. CDR1 and CDR2 from the germline V gene are SGHKS and YYEKEE (reference sequence). For the CDR3, the DNA is TGTGCCAGCAGCTCCCCAGTGTTCCCCTACGAGCAGTACTTC. This translates into CASSSPVFPYEQYF.

The CDR3 bases are TGTGCCAGTAGCGACAGGGGAGCTTCACCCCTCCACTTT. Its translation is CASSDRGASPLHF. The chain uses TRBV19 and TRBJ1-6, with 8 bases lining up with TRBD1. The germline CDR1 and CDR2 sequences are LNHDA and SQIVND (reference sequence). The J segment lost 9 bases and the V segment lost 6 bases, leaving 4 bases of the junction unmatched. This CDR3 contains 13 residues.

This clone is categorized as medium-sized. The chain carries TRBV6-5 and TRBJ1-1; the D is unclear. V was shortened by 5 bases and J by 3 bases, with 13 bases between the two germline ends. This CDR3 region has 14 residues. CDR1 and CDR2 (germline): MNHEY, SVGAGI. The CDR3 loop reads CASSIWTGDTEAFF. The CDR3 nucleotides read TGTGCCAGCAGTATCTGGACCGGGGACACTGAAGCTTTCTTT.

A single count supports this clone. The chain joins TRBV10-3 to TRBJ2-5, with D perhaps TRBD2 (7 bases). Trimming cost V 2 bases and J 5 bases, with 18 bases left between them. CDR1 is ENHRY and CDR2 is SYGVKD in the germline V gene. The CDR3 is 16 residues long. The CDR3 sequence: CAISENDGRGGETQYF. The CDR3 DNA reads TGTGCCATCAGTGAGAATGACGGCAGGGGAGGGGAGACCCAGTACTTC.